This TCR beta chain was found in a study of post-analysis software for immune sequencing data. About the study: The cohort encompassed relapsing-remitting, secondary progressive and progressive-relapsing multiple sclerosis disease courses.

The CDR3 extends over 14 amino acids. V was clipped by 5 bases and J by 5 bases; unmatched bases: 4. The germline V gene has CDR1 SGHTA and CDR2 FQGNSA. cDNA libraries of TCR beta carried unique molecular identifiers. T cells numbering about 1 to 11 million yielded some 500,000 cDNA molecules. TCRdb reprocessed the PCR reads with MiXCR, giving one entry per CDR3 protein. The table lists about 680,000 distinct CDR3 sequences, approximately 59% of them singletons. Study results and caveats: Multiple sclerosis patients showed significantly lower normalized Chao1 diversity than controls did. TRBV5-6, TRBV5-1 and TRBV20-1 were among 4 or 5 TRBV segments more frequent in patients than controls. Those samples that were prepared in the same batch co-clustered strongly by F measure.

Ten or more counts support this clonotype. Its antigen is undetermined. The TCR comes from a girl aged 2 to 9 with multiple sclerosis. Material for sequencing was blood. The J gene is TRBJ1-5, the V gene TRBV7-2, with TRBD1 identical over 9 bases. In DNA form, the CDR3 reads TGTGCCAGCAGCCCAAGGACAGGGGATCAGCCCCAGCATTTT. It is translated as CASSPRTGDQPQHF.